The 17 T cell receptor beta chains given below trace back to one sample, sequenced in a study of tumor-infiltrating lymphocytes in localized non-small cell lung cancer. Profiling relied on immunoSEQ multiplex PCR, and the TCRdb table lists in-frame clones only, not all of them. The profile shows approximately 7,400 clones, about 74% of them singletons. The sequenced sample was uninvolved lung tissue not adjacent to the tumor. The receptors derive from a human donor with non-small cell lung cancer.

V usage is TRBV28 and J usage is TRBJ2-5; D uncertain. The J call may not be correct, given that the DNA end is closer to TRBJ2-7. This CDR3 region has 12 residues. Per the germline V gene, CDR1 is MDHEN and CDR2 is SYDVKM. In DNA form, the CDR3 reads TGTGCCAGCAGCCGTGGTAGGAACGAGCAGTACTTC. As protein: CASSRGRNEQYF.

The chain recombines TRBV28 with TRBJ1-4; 7 bases align to TRBD1. The J segment lost 3 bases and the V segment lost 6 bases, leaving 7 bases of the junction unmatched. The CDR3 length is 15 residues. Germline V gives CDR1 MDHEN, CDR2 SYDVKM. The CDR3 here is CASRTDRVANEKLFF. The DNA for the CDR3 is TGTGCCAGCAGGACTGACAGGGTTGCTAATGAAAAACTGTTTTTT.

The rearrangement joins TRBV14 to TRBJ2-7; D unclear. V lost 1 base and J 2 bases, leaving 12 bases between the germline ends. From germline, CDR1 is SGHDN and CDR2 FVKESK. The CDR3 covers 15 residues. CDR3 coding DNA: TGTGCCAGCAGCCAAGCTTTCTACAGTACCTACGAGCAGTACTTC. Translation: CASSQAFYSTYEQYF. Full variable domain (rest looked up from reference TRBV14 and TRBJ2-7): EAGVTQFPSHSVIEKGQTVTLRCDPISGHDNLYWYRRVMGKEIKFLLHFVKESKQDESGMPNNRFLAERTGGTYSTLKVQPAELEDSGVYFCASSQAFYSTYEQYFGPGTRLTVT.

The genes are TRBV7-9 and TRBJ2-7; D is ambiguous. CDR1 and CDR2 from the germline V gene are SEHNR and FQNEAQ (reference sequence). The CDR3 is 16 residues long. With 0 bases removed from V and 0 bases from J, the gap between germline ends came to 12 bases. CDR3 amino acids: CASSLALGQLSYEQYF. CDR3 sequence (DNA): TGTGCCAGCAGCTTAGCGCTCGGGCAGCTCTCCTACGAGCAGTACTTC. The variable domain in full, with the rest retrieved from reference TRBV7-9 and TRBJ2-7, is DTGVSQNPRHKITKRGQNVTFRCDPISEHNRLYWYRQTLGQGPEFLTYFQNEAQLEKSRLLSDRFSAERPKGSFSTLEIQRTEQGDSAMYLCASSLALGQLSYEQYFGPGTRLTVT.

The chain couples TRBV7-8 to TRBJ1-5, with D hard to call. Trimming shortened V by 5 bases and J by 0 bases, and 14 bases separated the two germline ends. CDR1 and CDR2 from the germline V gene are SGHVS and FQNEAQ. This CDR3 is 16 amino acids long. CDR3 sequence reads: CASSPWEHSSNQPQHF. The CDR3 DNA follows: TGTGCCAGCAGCCCATGGGAGCACAGTAGCAATCAGCCCCAGCATTTT.

V is TRBV11-3 and J is TRBJ2-1; D gene uncertain. The V and J ends lost 5 bases and 7 bases respectively, with 12 bases between them. The germline CDR1 and CDR2 sequences are SGHNT and YENEEA. The CDR3 is made up of 13 amino acids. CDR3 bases: TGTGCCAGCAGCGCGGATCGGCGGAATGAGCAGTTCTTC. Amino acids: CASSADRRNEQFF.

This clone came up once. The genes are TRBV27 and TRBJ2-5, with TRBD1 identical over 10 bases. Germline V gene lookup returns CDR1 MNHEY and CDR2 SMNVEV (reference sequence). This CDR3 region has 15 residues. The V gene end was trimmed by 1 base and the J gene end by 3 bases; junction bases not matched to a gene: 2. CDR3 loop: CASSLLTGGEETQYF. For the CDR3, the DNA is TGTGCCAGCAGTTTATTGACAGGGGGCGAAGAGACCCAGTACTTC.

The gene calls are TRBV7-2 and TRBJ1-5; D might be TRBD1 (6 bases). CDR3 length: 14 residues. V was shortened by 3 bases and J by 5 bases, with 11 bases between the two germline ends. Germline CDR1 reads SGHTA; CDR2 reads FQGNSA. The CDR3 coding sequence is TGTGCCAGCAGCTTCCAAGGGGGGGATCAGCCCCAGCATTTT. Protein: CASSFQGGDQPQHF.

This clone is a singleton in its sample. This CDR3 is CAWSFGSNTEAFF. DNA for the CDR3: TGTGCCTGGAGTTTTGGTTCGAACACTGAAGCTTTCTTT. The J gene is TRBJ1-1, the V gene TRBV30; D ambiguous. The V end lost 2 bases, the J end lost 1 base, and 8 bases lay between the germline ends. This CDR3 is 13 amino acids long. Germline V gives CDR1 GTSNPN, CDR2 SVGIG (reference sequence).

The chain employs TRBV28 and TRBJ2-7, with 8 bases fitting TRBD1. Unmatched junction bases numbered 11, after V lost 7 bases and J lost 3 bases. Germline assignment: CDR1 MDHEN and CDR2 SYDVKM. CDR3 size: 15 residues. The CDR3 here is CASTRPGQGFYEQYF. In DNA, the CDR3 is TGTGCCAGCACCCGCCCTGGACAGGGATTCTACGAGCAGTACTTC.

The chain joins TRBV5-1 to TRBJ2-7, with 12 bases fitting TRBD2. Germline V lookup: CDR1 SGHRS, CDR2 YFSETQ. This CDR3 region has 16 residues. The J segment lost 3 bases and the V segment lost 4 bases, leaving 8 bases of the junction unmatched. The CDR3 reads CASSPGGGLAGYEQYF. The CDR3 bases are TGCGCCAGCAGCCCAGGTGGGGGACTAGCGGGCTACGAGCAGTACTTC.

The rearrangement uses TRBV13 and TRBJ2-7; the match to TRBD2 covers 14 bases. V was pared by 7 bases and J by 0 bases, with 8 bases of the junction left unmatched. From germline, CDR1 is PRHDT and CDR2 FYEKMQ (reference sequence). CDR3 length: 17 amino acids. The CDR3 is CASTSGGTSGSSYEQYF. The DNA of the CDR3 is TGTGCCAGCACCTCGGGAGGGACTAGCGGGAGCTCCTACGAGCAGTACTTC.

About this clone itself: The same CDR3 arises from other DNA sequences in this sample as well. The chain links TRBV5-1 to TRBJ2-3; 7 bases match TRBD2. The V gene's germline CDR1 is SGHRS and CDR2 YFSETQ. The CDR3 consists of 16 residues. V lost 0 bases and J lost 0; bases outside the gene matches: 4. CDR3 in DNA: TGCGCCAGCAGCTTGGGCCTAGCGGTGAGCACAGATACGCAGTATTTT. Protein: CASSLGLAVSTDTQYF.

The rearrangement joins TRBV5-4 to TRBJ2-5; D tentatively reads TRBD1 or TRBD2 (5 bases each). Germline CDR1 reads SGHNT; CDR2 reads YYREEE (reference sequence). Trimming pared 7 bases from V and 4 bases from J, leaving 14 bases between. The CDR3 runs to 13 residues. The DNA for the CDR3 is TGTGCCAGCTGTGAGGGGTGGGGAGAGACCCAGTACTTC. This codes for CASCEGWGETQYF.

The chain joins TRBV25-1 to TRBJ1-4, with D tentatively TRBD1 (5 bases). Trimming removed 3 bases from V and 7 bases from J, with 12 bases in between. This CDR3 spans 14 amino acids. Germline V lookup: CDR1 MGHDK, CDR2 SYGVNS. CDR3 coding DNA: TGTGCCAGCAGTGACTGGGGCCCCCCTGAAAAACTGTTTTTT. Its translation is CASSDWGPPEKLFF.

The rearrangement joins TRBV30 to TRBJ1-1, with D hard to call. CDR1 and CDR2 (germline): GTSNPN, SVGIG (reference sequence). This CDR3 has 12 amino acids. V lost 0 bases, J lost 7 bases, and 9 bases lay in between. CDR3 protein: CAWSVRPVEAFF. The CDR3 DNA sequence: TGTGCCTGGAGTGTACGCCCAGTTGAAGCTTTCTTT.

The CDR3 DNA reads as TGCAGCGTGACAGGGGAAGTATCCTACGAGCAGTACTTC. It encodes CSVTGEVSYEQYF. The genes are TRBV29-1 and TRBJ2-7, with 8 bases matching TRBD1. The junction had 5 bases not matched to a gene; V was cut back by 6 bases and J by 1 base. The CDR3 loop spans 13 amino acids. Germline values: CDR1 SQVTM, CDR2 ANQGSEA.